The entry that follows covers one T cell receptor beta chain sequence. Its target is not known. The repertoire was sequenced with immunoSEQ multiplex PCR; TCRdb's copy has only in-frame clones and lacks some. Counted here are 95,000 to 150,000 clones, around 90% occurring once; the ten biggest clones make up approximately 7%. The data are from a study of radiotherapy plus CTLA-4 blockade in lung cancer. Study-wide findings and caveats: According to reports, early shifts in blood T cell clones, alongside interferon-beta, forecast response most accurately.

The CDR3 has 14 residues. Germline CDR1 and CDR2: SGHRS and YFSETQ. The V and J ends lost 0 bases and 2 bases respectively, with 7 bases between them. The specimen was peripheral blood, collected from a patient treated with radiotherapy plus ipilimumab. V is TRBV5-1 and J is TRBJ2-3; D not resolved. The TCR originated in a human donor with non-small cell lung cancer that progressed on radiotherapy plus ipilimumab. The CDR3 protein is CASSLAASTDTQYF. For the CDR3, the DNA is TGCGCCAGCAGCTTGGCGGCTTCCACAGATACGCAGTATTTT.